This TCR beta chain comes out of a study of blood T cells in healthy people across ages. PCR was performed a second time for roughly 7 to 11 cycles using a sample-barcoded 5' primer and a J-beta primer mix. Each CDR3 protein is one row after TCRdb ran MiXCR on the 5' RACE reads. The table includes 500,000 to 600,000 distinct CDR3 sequences, roughly 28% detected once. The trim removed 10 bases at V and 1 base at J, leaving 10 bases unmatched. Germline-derived CDR1 and CDR2 are SGHTA and FQGNSA. CDR3 length equals 15 residues. The V gene is TRBV7-2, the J gene TRBJ2-3; 8 bases agree with TRBD2. The clonotype was recovered from a woman in her seventies in good health. The sequenced sample was blood. This CDR3 reads CATGPEAGGTDTQYF. The CDR3 region has the DNA TGTGCCACCGGCCCCGAAGCGGGGGGCACAGATACGCAGTATTTT.